This TCR beta chain came from a study of circulating and synovial CD4+ cells in juvenile arthritis. This CDR3 region has 12 residues. Germline V CDR1 and CDR2: SEHNR, FQNEAQ (reference sequence). V gave up 5 bases and J gave up 5 bases, with 9 bases separating them. Study results and caveats: Compared with bulk blood, circulating pathogenic-like lymphocytes shared substantially more CDR3 sequences with synovial T cells. These repertoires were less diverse than bulk blood CD4 repertoires.

Donors were patients with active juvenile idiopathic arthritis. Sequencing was performed with immunoSEQ multiplex PCR; in TCRdb, only in-frame clones are kept and a portion is missing. This sample has about 36,000 clones; over 85% occur once, and the top ten carry about 0.7%. On this clone itself: What it recognizes is unknown.

The V gene is TRBV7-9, the J gene TRBJ1-1; no definite D call. This receptor was obtained from a human donor with juvenile idiopathic arthritis. Sequencing used CD4+ T cells from blood. CDR3 bases: TGTGCCAGCAGCCCACCGGGAACTGAAGCTTTCTTT. Its translation is CASSPPGTEAFF.